This entry describes one T cell receptor beta chain. Its recognized antigen is unknown. No base quality information exists; no much larger clone differs at one position. The library was built by means of 5' RACE. Sequencing relied on an Illumina HiSeq 2500. A second PCR of about 7 to 12 cycles was run with a J-beta primer mix and a sample-barcoded 5' primer. A unique molecular identifier was introduced onto each TCR beta cDNA molecule by a template-switch 5' adaptor carrying 12 random nucleotides. Each sample yielded at least 2.5 million CDR3-containing paired-end reads. First-strand cDNA was synthesized from all RNA with the Mint cDNA synthesis kit, primed by a TRBC-specific oligonucleotide. Following uracil-DNA glycosylase treatment, a first 18-cycle PCR with universal primers M1SS and BC2_uni_R was performed on all cDNA. Turning to the authors' computational methods: For normalization, 1 million high-quality reads, each with a distinct molecular identifier, were randomly selected from each sample. Instead of being binned into consensus sequences, reads that shared molecular identifiers were thrown out. MiTCR, run with a Q25 quality threshold and the strictest error-elimination algorithm, handled CDR3 identification, clonotype clustering and error correction. Lower-bound total TCR beta diversity was estimated with a nonparametric unseen species model using Euler transformation. TCRdb took the public reads, trimmed them with fastp at Q25, ran MiXCR for clone calling and kept in-frame beta chains. Under each unique CDR3 protein, matching rows form one entry showing the most common genes and DNA. What appears here as the V and J calls and clone size reflects TCRdb's work, not the paper's. The table for this sample lists nearly 800,000 distinct CDR3 sequences; approximately 25% of them were counted only once. Together, the top ten hold approximately 4% of the sample.

Relative to germline, V is missing 5 bases and J is missing 1 base, with 12 bases of the junction outside any gene match. The CDR3 runs 18 residues from the cysteine to the phenylalanine. CDR3 DNA is the only sequence kept; it has 54 bases, read in frame from the first base. The germline V gene (reference sequence) yields SEHNR for CDR1 and FQNEAQ for CDR2. The donors were about 40 Caucasian individuals from Russia, aged roughly 6 to 90 years, who were systemically healthy. Roughly 9 milliliters of peripheral blood were drawn from each donor into EDTA-treated Vacutainer tubes. PBMCs were isolated by Ficoll-Paque density-gradient centrifugation, with at least 6 million obtained per sample. Total RNA was extracted from PBMCs with Trizol reagent, with at least 6 micrograms obtained per sample. The percentages of naive CD45RAhigh/CD27high T cells were determined by flow cytometry on a PBMC aliquot from every donor.

The data stem from a study of blood T cells in healthy people across ages (dated by TCRdb to between 2015 and 2017). Some background on the complete study: Template switching captured roughly one uniquely barcoded TCR beta cDNA molecule per two T cells in model experiments. Age-related changes in TCR beta repertoire diversity were measured in the study by deep sequencing normalized with unique cDNA molecular identifiers. Donors were grouped into four age groups: young (average 16 years), middle-aged (39), aged (around 60) and long-lived (approximately 81). The study analyzed two additional independent replicas of 1 million unique cDNA reads from the same blood draw for two donors, one aged 18 to 30 and one aged 80 or older.

Overall study outcomes, separate from this receptor: As age increased, observed TCR beta diversity per million T cells dropped in a roughly linear way, and a significant reduction was already evident by age 40. Estimates of total diversity based on one million sequenced T cells were regarded as lower bounds and as underestimates. A strong correlation was found between observed TCR beta diversity and the percentage of naive T cells measured by flow cytometry. The long-lived group showed more naive CD4+ T cells, fewer expanded clones and increased TCR diversity than the aged group, suggesting age selection. Conclusive comparison of naive and antigen-experienced compartments was prevented by the profiling of bulk unsorted PBMCs. Because the CMV infection status of the donors was unknown, age-related changes in expanded clonotypes may potentially have been confounded.

These data also formed part of another study, on T cells of mothers and their children. As that second paper reports: Nine systemically healthy Caucasian individuals, comprising three mothers and their six children, were included as donors. cDNA synthesis consumed the entire amount of extracted RNA, loaded at 1.5 ug RNA in each 15 ul reaction. In the second PCR, sample barcodes and 2-4 random nucleotides were introduced via the M1S primer. Over 9 million TCR beta CDR3 reads came from each mother, compared with 3.3 million or so reads from each child. Thymic selection similarly shapes TCR recombination output in related and unrelated pairs, with minor effect from inherited differences. Normalized repertoire overlap was always found to be slightly, but never significantly, higher in related mother-child pairs than in unrelated mother-child pairs. No persistent microchimeric T cell clones were found, with a detection sensitivity of 85 to 100 clones per million clonotypes. The study used deep NGS to compare TCR beta repertoires of mothers and children, seeking features distinguishing related mother-child pairs from unrelated individuals. Mothers averaged about 37 +/- 4 years of age and children averaged roughly 12 +/- 4 years. After adapter ligation was performed with NEBNext reagents, the libraries were sequenced on an Illumina HiSeq 2000 with 100+100 nt paired-end reads. To avoid cross-contamination, the mother libraries and the child libraries were prepared a month apart and sequenced in separate runs. For each donor, between about 500,000 and 2,000,000 distinct TCR beta clonotypes were identified. Naive TCR beta clonotypes were estimated from low-frequency clonotypes matched to each donor's FACS-determined naive share, without sorting.

This sequence was found in a boy aged 10-17 years in good health. The chain uses TRBV7-9 and TRBJ2-1; 9 of the junction bases match TRBD2. The sequenced sample consisted of blood. This receptor has the CDR3 CASSVAVSGSSSYNEQFF. At the DNA level, the sequence is TGTGCCAGCAGCGTGGCCGTTAGCGGGAGTTCTTCCTACAATGAGCAGTTCTTC.